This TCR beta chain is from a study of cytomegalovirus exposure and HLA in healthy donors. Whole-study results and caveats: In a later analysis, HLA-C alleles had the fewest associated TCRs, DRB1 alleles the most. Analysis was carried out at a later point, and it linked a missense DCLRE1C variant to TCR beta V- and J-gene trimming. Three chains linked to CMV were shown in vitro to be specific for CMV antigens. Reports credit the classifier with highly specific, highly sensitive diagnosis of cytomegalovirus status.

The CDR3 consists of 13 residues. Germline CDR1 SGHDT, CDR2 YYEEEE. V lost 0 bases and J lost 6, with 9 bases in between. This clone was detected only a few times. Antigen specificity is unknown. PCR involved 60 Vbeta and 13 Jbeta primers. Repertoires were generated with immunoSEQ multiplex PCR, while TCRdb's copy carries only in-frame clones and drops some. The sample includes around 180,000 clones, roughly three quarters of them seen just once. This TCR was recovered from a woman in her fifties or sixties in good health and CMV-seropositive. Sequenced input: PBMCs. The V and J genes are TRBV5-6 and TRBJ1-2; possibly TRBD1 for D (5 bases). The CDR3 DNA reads TGTGCCAGCAGCTTGGGGGGCGGCAATGGCTACACCTTC. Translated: CASSLGGGNGYTF.